These 31 T cell receptor beta chains came from one sample sequenced in a study of fetal regulatory T cell absence and autoimmunity. Sequencing was performed with immunoSEQ multiplex PCR; in TCRdb, only in-frame clones are kept and a portion is missing. Of about 50,000 clones listed, about four fifths are singletons. Sequenced: cord blood. All receptors come from a newborn boy with IPEX syndrome.

The chain employs TRBV27 and TRBJ2-1; 15 bases match TRBD2. Trimming at V came to 6 bases and at J to 0 bases, leaving 9 bases not matched to a gene. CDR3 length equals 19 residues. In germline, CDR1 is MNHEY, CDR2 SMNVEV (reference sequence). CDR3 in amino acids: CASSLGLAGGGVSYNEQFF. The CDR3 DNA follows: TGTGCCAGCAGCCTTGGACTAGCGGGAGGGGGAGTCTCCTACAATGAGCAGTTCTTC.

The sample holds a few counts of this clone. This chain links TRBV9 with TRBJ1-5; D is possibly TRBD1 (6 bases). The CDR3 spans 13 residues. V was clipped by 0 bases and J by 5 bases, with 6 bases between them. CDR1 SGDLS and CDR2 YYNGEE come from the germline V gene. In nucleotides, the CDR3 is TGTGCCAGCAGCGTAGACAGGGATCAGCCCCAGCATTTT. Translation gives CASSVDRDQPQHF.

The gene calls are TRBV11-2 and TRBJ2-5; D might be TRBD1 or TRBD2, each matching 5 bases. The CDR3 covers 14 residues. The V gene's germline CDR1 is SGHAT and CDR2 FQNNGV. The germline V and J ends were trimmed by 1 base and 1 base, with 7 bases remaining between them. CDR3 loop: CASSLGGSQETQYF. DNA of the CDR3: TGTGCCAGCAGCTTAGGGGGGAGCCAAGAGACCCAGTACTTC.

This clone came up once. J is TRBJ1-3 and V is TRBV12-5; the D is unclear. CDR1 is LGHNT and CDR2 is FRNRAP in the germline V gene. The V end was cut by 1 base, the J end by 7 bases, with 5 bases between. The length of the CDR3 is 12 residues. The CDR3 loop reads CASGLGRNTIYF. The CDR3 DNA is TGTGCTAGTGGTTTGGGCCGGAACACCATATATTTT.

CDR3 amino acids: CASSTLGQAIYEQYF. In DNA, the CDR3 is TGTGCCAGCAGTACGTTGGGACAGGCTATTTACGAGCAGTACTTC. V usage is TRBV27 and J usage is TRBJ2-7, with 8 bases fitting TRBD1. The V gene end was trimmed by 5 bases and the J gene end by 4 bases; junction bases not matched to a gene: 10. This CDR3 has 15 residues. From germline, CDR1 is MNHEY and CDR2 SMNVEV (reference sequence).

This chain joins TRBV30 and TRBJ2-4, with 10 bases that match TRBD2. The germline V gene encodes CDR1 GTSNPN and CDR2 SVGIG (reference sequence). V dropped 2 bases and J dropped 9; count of bases not matched to a gene: 4. CDR3 length: 13 amino acids. The CDR3, as DNA: TGTGCCTGGAGTAGCGGGAGGGCAGGCATTCAGTACTTC. Its protein product is CAWSSGRAGIQYF.

The J gene is TRBJ1-5, the V gene TRBV2; 7 bases are shared with TRBD1. Germline values: CDR1 SNHLY, CDR2 FYNNEI. Unmatched junction bases numbered 9, after V lost 5 bases and J lost 5 bases. The CDR3 loop spans 15 amino acids. CDR3 protein: CASSSETGPDQPQHF. The CDR3 nucleotides read TGTGCCAGCAGTTCCGAGACAGGGCCGGATCAGCCCCAGCATTTT.

V usage is TRBV5-6 and J usage is TRBJ2-7, with a possible D match to TRBD1 (5 bases). The V gene lost 4 bases and the J gene lost 3 bases, with 14 bases spanning the gap. Germline V lookup: CDR1 SGHDT, CDR2 YYEEEE. The CDR3 runs to 14 residues. The CDR3 nucleotides read TGTGCCAGCAGCCCCCCAGGGAACAGCTACGAGCAGTACTTC. This sequence encodes CASSPPGNSYEQYF. Complete variable domain (other parts from reference TRBV5-6 and TRBJ2-7): DAGVTQSPTHLIKTRGQQVTLRCSPKSGHDTVSWYQQALGQGPQFIFQYYEEEERQRGNFPDRFSGHQFPNYSSELNVNALLLGDSALYLCASSPPGNSYEQYFGPGTRLTVT.

The V and J genes are TRBV25-1 and TRBJ2-2; tentative D call: TRBD2 (5 bases). This CDR3 spans 13 amino acids. Germline V gives CDR1 MGHDK, CDR2 SYGVNS. The V end was cut by 3 bases, the J end by 6 bases, with 8 bases between. The CDR3 protein is CASSERVAGELFF. DNA of the CDR3: TGTGCCAGCAGTGAGCGGGTCGCCGGGGAGCTGTTTTTT.

CDR3 loop: CASSLARTGSHEQYF. CDR3 bases: TGTGCCAGCAGCTTAGCGCGGACAGGGTCCCACGAGCAGTACTTC. J is TRBJ2-7 and V is TRBV11-2, with 8 bases that match TRBD1. CDR3 length: 15 amino acids. Trimming removed 1 base from V and 5 bases from J; junction bases left unmatched: 7. Germline CDR1 and CDR2: SGHAT and FQNNGV.

The genes are TRBV6-1 and TRBJ1-5; the D gene is possibly TRBD1 (5 bases). This CDR3 region has 15 residues. Germline CDR1 MNHNS, CDR2 SASEGT. V lost 7 bases, J lost 4 bases, and 17 bases lay in between. This CDR3 is CASTKSQGTNQPQHF. In DNA form, the CDR3 reads TGTGCCAGCACCAAGAGCCAGGGTACAAATCAGCCCCAGCATTTT.

Comment on this clone: The sample has other DNA sequences that encode this CDR3 too. The rearrangement uses TRBV5-1 and TRBJ1-5; perhaps TRBD1 as D (6 bases). Per germline, CDR1 SGHRS and CDR2 YFSETQ. The CDR3 extends over 14 amino acids. The V and J ends lost 4 bases and 5 bases respectively, with 13 bases between them. The CDR3 DNA sequence: TGCGCCAGCAGCCCGACAGGTGGTTATCAGCCCCAGCATTTT. Amino acid sequence: CASSPTGGYQPQHF.

J is TRBJ2-1 and V is TRBV4-1, with 9 bases fitting TRBD1. The V gene end was trimmed by 1 base and the J gene end by 4 bases; junction bases not matched to a gene: 2. The CDR3 has 15 residues. Per germline, CDR1 MGHRA and CDR2 YSYEKL. CDR3 residues: CASSQVTGGYNEQFF. Here the CDR3 DNA reads TGCGCCAGCAGCCAAGTGACAGGGGGATACAATGAGCAGTTCTTC.

This chain joins TRBV5-1 and TRBJ2-2, with TRBD2 matching 8 bases. J lost 2 bases, V lost 1 base, and 4 bases had no gene match. The CDR3 is 16 residues long. Looked up from germline, CDR1 is SGHRS and CDR2 is YFSETQ. In DNA form, the CDR3 reads TGCGCCAGCAGCTTGTTCGCGGGGGGTAACACCGGGGAGCTGTTTTTT. Protein sequence: CASSLFAGGNTGELFF. Full variable domain (missing parts from reference TRBV5-1 and TRBJ2-2): KAGVTQTPRYLIKTRGQQVTLSCSPISGHRSVSWYQQTPGQGLQFLFEYFSETQRNKGNFPGRFSGRQFSNSRSEMNVSTLELGDSALYLCASSLFAGGNTGELFFGEGSRLTVL.

This chain connects TRBV5-6 to TRBJ2-1; 9 nucleotides align to TRBD2. The CDR3 has 15 amino acids. V dropped 0 bases and J dropped 4; count of bases not matched to a gene: 2. The germline CDR1 and CDR2 sequences are SGHDT and YYEEEE. CDR3 amino acids: CASSLASGVYNEQFF. The DNA of the CDR3 is TGTGCCAGCAGCTTGGCTAGCGGGGTATACAATGAGCAGTTCTTC.

This chain joins TRBV27 and TRBJ2-7; 7 bases fit TRBD2. This CDR3 has 14 residues. CDR1 MNHEY and CDR2 SMNVEV come from the germline V gene (reference sequence). With V trimmed by 5 bases and J by 0 bases, 4 bases remained unmatched. CDR3 amino acids: CASSGDYPSYEQYF. The DNA for the CDR3 is TGTGCCAGCAGTGGGGACTACCCCTCCTACGAGCAGTACTTC.

The chain has TRBV7-2 and TRBJ2-7; 13 bases line up with TRBD2. CDR1 is SGHTA and CDR2 is FQGNSA in the germline V gene. The CDR3 runs to 14 residues. J lost 4 bases, V lost 5 bases, and 2 bases had no gene match. The CDR3 DNA reads as TGTGCCAGCAGCCCGGGACTAGCGGGGTACGAGCAGTACTTC. It is translated as CASSPGLAGYEQYF.

The V gene is TRBV5-6, the J gene TRBJ2-7; TRBD1 might be the D (5 bases). CDR3 length: 14 residues. The germline gives CDR1 SGHDT, CDR2 YYEEEE. Trimming cost V 4 bases and J 6 bases, with 17 bases left between them. The CDR3 nucleotides are TGTGCCAGCAGCCCCTTAGGGCGCACAGGCGAGCAGTACTTC. This encodes CASSPLGRTGEQYF. Complete variable domain (other parts from reference TRBV5-6 and TRBJ2-7): DAGVTQSPTHLIKTRGQQVTLRCSPKSGHDTVSWYQQALGQGPQFIFQYYEEEERQRGNFPDRFSGHQFPNYSSELNVNALLLGDSALYLCASSPLGRTGEQYFGPGTRLTVT.

The V call is TRBV5-6, the J call TRBJ1-2; 9 bases match TRBD1. CDR3 length: 15 residues. The junction had 4 bases not matched to a gene; V was cut back by 2 bases and J by 2 bases. The germline V gene has CDR1 SGHDT and CDR2 YYEEEE. CDR3 amino acids: CASSLGTGQNYGYTF. CDR3 bases: TGTGCCAGCAGCTTAGGGACAGGGCAAAACTATGGCTACACCTTC.

The CDR3 region has the DNA TGTGCCAGTAGTGGGTGGGGCACCGGGGAGCTGTTTTTT. This sequence encodes CASSGWGTGELFF. The chain employs TRBV19 and TRBJ2-2; no definite D call. Trimming removed 5 bases at V and 4 bases at J, with 8 bases between. The length of the CDR3 is 13 residues. CDR1 and CDR2 from the germline V gene are LNHDA and SQIVND (reference sequence).

The rearrangement uses TRBV11-2 and TRBJ1-2; TRBD1 is a possible D gene (5 bases). V lost 5 bases and J 5 bases, leaving 12 bases between the germline ends. Per the germline V gene, CDR1 is SGHAT and CDR2 is FQNNGV. The CDR3 has 13 amino acids. Here the CDR3 DNA reads TGTGCCAGCAGCCTGGGACTCTTTTATGGCTACACCTTC. Protein sequence: CASSLGLFYGYTF.

The chain employs TRBV18 and TRBJ2-1; 11 bases are a match to TRBD2. The CDR3 is 19 residues long. V lost 1 base and J lost 0; bases outside the gene matches: 8. In germline, CDR1 is KGHSH, CDR2 LQKENI. The CDR3 sequence is CASSPLGLAGVSSYNEQFF. In DNA form, the CDR3 reads TGTGCCAGCTCACCACTCGGACTAGCGGGCGTGAGCTCCTACAATGAGCAGTTCTTC.

V and J are TRBV7-8 and TRBJ1-5, with TRBD1 identical over 9 bases. The CDR3 has 15 residues. Trimming cost V 5 bases and J 6 bases; bases outside gene matches: 8. CDR1 SGHVS and CDR2 FQNEAQ come from the germline V gene. The CDR3: CASSLGQGKGQPQHF. In DNA form, the CDR3 reads TGTGCCAGCAGCCTTGGACAGGGGAAGGGTCAGCCCCAGCATTTT.

The rearrangement uses TRBV7-9 and TRBJ2-1; 13 positions match TRBD2. Germline V lookup: CDR1 SEHNR, CDR2 FQNEAQ (reference sequence). V trimming: 6 bases; J trimming: 7 bases; junction bases outside the gene matches: 12. CDR3 size: 17 residues. CDR3 amino acids: CASSPPLLLAGGNEQFF. DNA for the CDR3: TGTGCCAGCAGTCCTCCCCTATTACTAGCGGGAGGGAATGAGCAGTTCTTC.

The chain has TRBV6-1 and TRBJ2-1; the D is unclear. This CDR3 has 12 amino acids. Germline-derived CDR1 and CDR2 are MNHNS and SASEGT. V shed 1 base and J shed 7 bases, with 5 bases lying between them. The CDR3 loop reads CASSEGWNEQFF. CDR3 sequence (DNA): TGTGCCAGCAGTGAAGGATGGAATGAGCAGTTCTTC.

This chain links TRBV5-1 with TRBJ1-1; tentative D call: TRBD1 (6 bases). The CDR3 contains 14 residues. Trimming removed 8 bases from V and 3 bases from J, with 17 bases in between. Looked up from germline, CDR1 is SGHRS and CDR2 is YFSETQ. CDR3 nucleotide sequence: TGCGCCAGTTACGCCCCAGGGGCTCACACTGAAGCTTTCTTT. It translates to CASYAPGAHTEAFF.

The V and J genes are TRBV2 and TRBJ2-2, with 9 bases identical to TRBD2. Germline values: CDR1 SNHLY, CDR2 FYNNEI. The CDR3 sequence is 15 residues long. V was clipped by 4 bases and J by 1 base; unmatched bases: 1. The CDR3 spells CASSATSGNTGELFF. CDR3 DNA sequence: TGTGCCAGCAGTGCGACTAGCGGGAACACCGGGGAGCTGTTTTTT.

This clone was seen a handful of times. This chain uses TRBV5-8 with TRBJ1-5, with D unresolved. Trimming stripped 2 bases from V and 9 bases from J, with 15 bases between. Looked up from germline, CDR1 is SGHTS and CDR2 is YDEGEE. This CDR3 contains 14 residues. For the CDR3, the DNA is TGTGCCAGCAGCTTCTCTGCAGGTTCATTGCCCCAGCATTTT. It yields the protein CASSFSAGSLPQHF.

The CDR3 is CASSPSPPADGGFGYTF. CDR3 sequence (DNA): TGCGCCAGCAGCCCTTCCCCCCCAGCAGACGGGGGGTTCGGCTACACCTTC. The chain combines TRBV4-3 with TRBJ1-2, with D possibly being TRBD1 (5 bases). Germline V lookup: CDR1 LGHNA, CDR2 YSLEER. V was trimmed by 4 bases and J by 8 bases, leaving 26 bases between them. CDR3 length equals 17 residues.

This sequence joins TRBV4-1 and TRBJ1-5; 7 nucleotides match TRBD1. V lost 3 bases, J lost 2 bases, and 10 bases stayed unmatched. The CDR3 is 17 residues long. Per germline, CDR1 MGHRA and CDR2 YSYEKL. The CDR3 DNA follows: TGCGCCAGCAGCCATGGACGCCGGGACAGTGGCAATCAGCCCCAGCATTTT. Amino acids: CASSHGRRDSGNQPQHF.

This chain uses TRBV4-3 with TRBJ1-2; 8 bases line up with TRBD1. CDR3 size: 15 residues. The germline V gene has CDR1 LGHNA and CDR2 YSLEER. Trimming cost V 1 base and J 5 bases; bases outside gene matches: 6. The CDR3 protein is CASSQATQGGYGYTF. The CDR3 region has the DNA TGCGCCAGCAGCCAAGCGACACAGGGGGGATATGGCTACACCTTC.